A selection of T cell receptor beta chains follows, all from one sample in a study of PD-L1 blockade in urothelial cancer. The protocol was immunoSEQ multiplex PCR, while the TCRdb copy is restricted to in-frame clones and leaves out a portion. This table has tens of thousands of clones, 70% to 90% appearing once. The source was PBMCs, collected around atezolizumab (anti-PD-L1) treatment. These receptors all stem from a man in his forties or fifties with urothelial cancer. Each CDR3 is given with its conserved first and last residue. A D gene is named only where the DNA matches it firmly. The size of a clone is reported for some rows only, either as once, few or many, or as a class for expanded clones.

TRBV9	TRBD2	NA	TRBJ2-1	CASSPRGGPAYNEQFF	TGTGCCAGCAGCCCCCGGGGGGGGCCGGCTTACAATGAGCAGTTCTTC
TRBV6-5	TRBD2	once	TRBJ2-7	CASSPRVAGAYEQYF	TGTGCCAGCAGCCCCCGGGTAGCGGGAGCGTACGAGCAGTACTTC
TRBV19	NA	NA	TRBJ2-7	CASSIQVSYEQYF	TGTGCCAGTAGTATACAGGTTTCCTACGAGCAGTACTTC
TRBV11-2	NA	NA	TRBJ1-4	CASSLAQEKLFF	TGTGCCAGCAGCTTAGCCCAGGAAAAACTGTTTTTT
TRBV30	TRBD1	NA	TRBJ2-3	CAWNNRDSQPPDTQYF	TGTGCCTGGAACAACCGGGACAGTCAGCCCCCAGATACGCAGTATTTT
TRBV19	NA	NA	TRBJ1-4	CASSNPVSEKLFF	TGTGCCAGTAGTAATCCGGTTTCTGAAAAACTGTTTTTT
TRBV19	TRBD2	NA	TRBJ2-4	CASTNFPRGGLAKNIQYF	TGTGCCAGTACCAACTTTCCCCGGGGGGGGCTAGCCAAAAACATTCAGTACTTC
TRBV5-1	NA	once	TRBJ1-1	CASSYRVGNTEAFF	TGCGCCAGCAGTTACAGGGTAGGGAACACTGAAGCTTTCTTT
TRBV5-6	NA	NA	TRBJ2-2	CASSFGPGTGELFF	TGTGCCAGCAGCTTTGGGCCGGGAACCGGGGAGCTGTTTTTT
TRBV6-4	NA	NA	TRBJ2-1	CASSFTVGNEQFF	TGTGCCAGCAGTTTCACGGTCGGCAATGAGCAGTTCTTC
TRBV9	TRBD2	NA	TRBJ2-7	CASSPWTSGAYEQYF	TGTGCCAGCAGCCCGTGGACTAGCGGGGCCTACGAGCAGTACTTC
TRBV27	NA	NA	TRBJ1-1	CASSTVSGTQNTEAFF	TGTGCCAGCAGTACAGTCTCCGGGACACAGAACACTGAAGCTTTCTTT
TRBV5-1	TRBD2	NA	TRBJ2-7	CASSPGLAGPYEQYF	TGCGCCAGCAGCCCGGGACTAGCGGGACCGTACGAGCAGTACTTC
TRBV5-4	TRBD2	NA	TRBJ2-6	CASSLGLAGVGSGANVLTF	TGTGCCAGCAGCCTCGGACTAGCGGGAGTCGGCTCTGGGGCCAACGTCCTGACTTTC
TRBV15	TRBD1	NA	TRBJ1-5	CATSRDGQGVQPQHF	TGTGCCACCAGCAGAGATGGACAGGGAGTTCAGCCCCAGCATTTT
TRBV11-3	TRBD2	NA	TRBJ2-1	CASSPMTSGGRNEQFF	TGTGCCAGCAGCCCTATGACTAGCGGGGGCCGGAATGAGCAGTTCTTC
TRBV7-2	NA	NA	TRBJ2-2	CASSLVVLSTGELFF	TGTGCCAGCAGCTTAGTTGTCCTCTCCACCGGGGAGCTGTTTTTT
TRBV30	NA	NA	TRBJ2-7	CAWSSGSLYEQYF	TGTGCCTGGAGTAGCGGGTCACTCTACGAGCAGTACTTC
TRBV27	TRBD1	NA	TRBJ2-5	CASSLRTGGNPPQETQYF	TGTGCCAGCAGTTTAAGGACAGGGGGAAACCCGCCCCAAGAGACCCAGTACTTC